Below are 18 T cell receptor beta chains sequenced from a single sample in a study of OX40 agonist ivuxolimab in advanced cancers. Sequencing was performed with immunoSEQ multiplex PCR; in TCRdb, only in-frame clones are kept and a portion is missing. This table has 65,000 to 95,000 clones, about 90% appearing once. The source material was CD4+ or CD8+ T cells sorted from blood, sampled in a trial of the OX40 agonist ivuxolimab. These receptor sequences come from an adult with an advanced solid tumor such as melanoma, head and neck, liver or kidney cancer.

V usage is TRBV18 and J usage is TRBJ1-3, with D maybe TRBD1 (5 bases). This CDR3 region has 14 residues. Trimming took off 6 bases at V and 4 bases at J, with 13 bases between the two ends. Germline CDR1 KGHSH, CDR2 LQKENI. The CDR3 nucleotides read TGTGCCAGCTCCGCCGACAGCCAAGGAAACACCATATATTTT. Residues: CASSADSQGNTIYF.

The V and J genes are TRBV5-4 and TRBJ2-1; 10 nucleotides align to TRBD2. The CDR3 is made up of 15 amino acids. The trim removed 2 bases at V and 8 bases at J, leaving 7 bases unmatched. Germline V CDR1 and CDR2: SGHNT, YYREEE (reference sequence). The CDR3 region is CASSFLAGALDEQFF. As DNA, the CDR3 is TGTGCCAGCAGCTTTCTAGCGGGGGCACTGGATGAGCAGTTCTTC.

The V call is TRBV6-5, the J call TRBJ1-4, with 8 bases lining up with TRBD1. Germline V gene lookup returns CDR1 MNHEY and CDR2 SVGAGI. V gave up 3 bases and J gave up 7 bases; unmatched junction bases: 10. The CDR3 sequence is 16 residues long. CDR3 sequence: CASSYGRTGWTEKLFF. The CDR3 region has the DNA TGTGCCAGCAGTTATGGGCGGACAGGGTGGACTGAAAAACTGTTTTTT.

The V call is TRBV2, the J call TRBJ1-1; 10 nucleotides agree with TRBD1. V shed 7 bases and J 6 bases; nucleotides not matched to a gene: 11. The CDR3 totals 15 residues. Germline loops: CDR1 SNHLY, CDR2 FYNNEI. The CDR3 here is CASTGEGQGLSEAFF. CDR3 nucleotide sequence: TGTGCCAGCACCGGGGAGGGACAGGGGTTGTCTGAAGCTTTCTTT. The variable domain in full, with the rest retrieved from reference TRBV2 and TRBJ1-1, is EPEVTQTPSHQVTQMGQEVILRCVPISNHLYFYWYRQILGQKVEFLVSFYNNEISEKSEIFDDQFSVERPDGSNFTLKIRSTKLEDSAMYFCASTGEGQGLSEAFFGQGTRLTVV.

The chain joins TRBV6-5 to TRBJ1-1; tentatively, D is TRBD1 (6 bases). There are 16 residues in the CDR3. The germline CDR1 and CDR2 sequences are MNHEY and SVGAGI. Trimming took off 2 bases at V and 2 bases at J, with 15 bases between the two ends. Here the CDR3 DNA reads TGTGCCAGCAGTTACGCTGGACAGACATTAAACACTGAAGCTTTCTTT. This encodes CASSYAGQTLNTEAFF.

This clone was seen a handful of times. The gene calls are TRBV7-3 and TRBJ2-2; D not resolved. V dropped 0 bases and J dropped 5 bases, with 10 bases sitting between them. Per germline, CDR1 SGHTA and CDR2 FQGTGA. The CDR3 totals 15 residues. CDR3 amino acids: CASSLTNSVTGELFF. DNA for the CDR3: TGTGCCAGCAGCTTAACGAATTCAGTAACCGGGGAGCTGTTTTTT.

This clone appeared once. The rearrangement links TRBV11-2 to TRBJ2-1; no clear D gene. Germline CDR1 is SGHAT and CDR2 is FQNNGV. V lost 5 bases, J lost 8 bases, and 13 bases lay in between. The CDR3 extends over 13 amino acids. CDR3 DNA: TGTGCCAGCAGCGCCGGTGTAGTCCATGAGCAGTTCTTC. Amino acids: CASSAGVVHEQFF.

The chain joins TRBV7-9 to TRBJ1-2; D is ambiguous. Looked up from germline, CDR1 is SEHNR and CDR2 is FQNEAQ (reference sequence). Trimming took 3 bases from V and 7 from J, leaving 12 bases between them. This CDR3 is built from 13 residues. The CDR3 protein is CASSFALWGGYTF. The CDR3 DNA reads TGTGCCAGCAGCTTTGCGCTCTGGGGTGGCTACACCTTC.

The chain recombines TRBV30 with TRBJ1-6; 8 bases agree with TRBD1. This CDR3 has 15 amino acids. Trimming at V came to 2 bases and at J to 8 bases, leaving 8 bases not matched to a gene. Germline CDR1 is GTSNPN and CDR2 is SVGIG (reference sequence). The CDR3 nucleotides read TGTGCCTGGAGTTCAAACAGGGGGAAACATTCACCCCTCCACTTT. It encodes CAWSSNRGKHSPLHF.

V usage is TRBV19 and J usage is TRBJ1-5; D is unresolved. Germline V gene sequence: CDR1 LNHDA, CDR2 SQIVND (reference sequence). The germline V and J ends were trimmed by 3 bases and 7 bases, with 13 bases remaining between them. The CDR3 is made up of 14 amino acids. The CDR3 nucleotides read TGTGCCAGTAGTATGGAGGGTGCGGGGCAGCCCCAGCATTTT. Protein product: CASSMEGAGQPQHF.

The J gene is TRBJ1-2, the V gene TRBV5-8; D is ambiguous. CDR1 and CDR2 (germline): SGHTS, YDEGEE. The CDR3 contains 14 residues. V was trimmed by 6 bases and J by 4 bases, leaving 16 bases between them. CDR3 in amino acids: CASTRPAISYGYTF. The CDR3 DNA sequence: TGTGCCAGCACAAGGCCCGCCATTAGCTATGGCTACACCTTC.

This clone was seen only once. The chain links TRBV5-6 to TRBJ2-7, with 9 nucleotides matching TRBD1. The CDR3 consists of 17 residues. Trimming cost V 1 base and J 2 bases; bases outside gene matches: 10. Germline lookup yields CDR1 SGHDT and CDR2 YYEEEE. The CDR3 sequence is CASSLMGQGINTYEQYV. The DNA of the CDR3 is TGTGCCAGCAGCTTGATGGGACAGGGTATCAACACCTACGAGCAGTACGTC.

In this sample, this clone turned up once. The chain is built from TRBV30 and TRBJ1-5, with TRBD1 as a possible D gene (5 bases). CDR1 GTSNPN and CDR2 SVGIG come from the germline V gene (reference sequence). The V end lost 0 bases, the J end lost 9 bases, and 12 bases lay between the germline ends. This CDR3 region has 13 residues. The CDR3 protein is CAWSVSGIGPQHF. The CDR3 DNA is TGTGCCTGGAGTGTCTCAGGGATCGGGCCCCAGCATTTT.

The chain is built from TRBV6-6 and TRBJ2-7; TRBD1 agrees at 8 bases. This CDR3 is built from 16 residues. The germline V gene has CDR1 MNHNY and CDR2 SVGAGI (reference sequence). V trimming: 5 bases; J trimming: 3 bases; junction bases outside the gene matches: 12. In nucleotides, the CDR3 is TGTGCCAGCAGTCCACCCGGGGACAGGCGCCTCTACGAGCAGTACGTC. Amino acid sequence: CASSPPGDRRLYEQYV.

CDR3 region: CASSGITTTEAFF. CDR3 sequence (DNA): TGTGCCAGCAGCGGGATCACCACAACTGAAGCTTTCTTT. This chain links TRBV28 with TRBJ1-1, with D unresolved. Germline V gene sequence: CDR1 MDHEN, CDR2 SYDVKM. V was cut by 6 bases and J by 5 bases, with 13 bases left in between. The CDR3 has 13 amino acids.

This CDR3 is CASSIGQVGVGEQFF. The CDR3 region has the DNA TGTGCCAGTAGTATAGGACAGGTGGGAGTAGGTGAGCAGTTCTTC. The chain uses TRBV19 and TRBJ2-1; D perhaps matches TRBD1 (6 bases). Trimming shortened V by 1 base and J by 9 bases, and 16 bases separated the two germline ends. Germline CDR1 is LNHDA and CDR2 is SQIVND (reference sequence). CDR3 length: 15 residues.

The chain links TRBV12-5 to TRBJ1-6, with D tentatively TRBD1 (5 bases). Trimming pared 5 bases from V and 5 bases from J, leaving 10 bases between. CDR1 LGHNT and CDR2 FRNRAP come from the germline V gene. The CDR3 totals 14 residues. CDR3 protein: CASGAQGDNSPLHF. CDR3 sequence (DNA): TGTGCTAGTGGTGCGCAGGGTGATAATTCACCCCTCCACTTT.

The chain joins TRBV7-6 to TRBJ2-2; D remains ambiguous. This CDR3 is 13 amino acids long. The germline V gene encodes CDR1 SGHVS and CDR2 FNYEAQ. With 4 bases removed from V and 0 bases from J, the gap between germline ends came to 3 bases. CDR3 nucleotides: TGTGCCAGCAGCTCTACGAACACCGGGGAGCTGTTTTTT. Protein product: CASSSTNTGELFF.